This T cell receptor (beta chain) derives from a study of blood T cell repertoires in COVID-19. The CDR3 has 14 residues. Looked up from germline, CDR1 is MNHEY and CDR2 is SVGAGI. V shed 6 bases, J shed 6 bases, and the junction held 5 bases outside the gene matches. Assay: immunoSEQ multiplex PCR; the TCRdb copy retains only in-frame clones and omits some. The data show some 150,000 clones, 84% seen once. This clone has only a few counts. The clonotype originates from a woman aged 50 to 60 who had been exposed to COVID-19. The chain uses TRBV6-5 and TRBJ2-2; 9 positions match TRBD1. Sequenced sample: PBMCs or T cells enriched from blood (not recorded which). CDR3 bases: TGTGCCAGCAGCAGACAGGGGGAAGCCGGGGAGCTGTTTTTT. This translates into CASSRQGEAGELFF.